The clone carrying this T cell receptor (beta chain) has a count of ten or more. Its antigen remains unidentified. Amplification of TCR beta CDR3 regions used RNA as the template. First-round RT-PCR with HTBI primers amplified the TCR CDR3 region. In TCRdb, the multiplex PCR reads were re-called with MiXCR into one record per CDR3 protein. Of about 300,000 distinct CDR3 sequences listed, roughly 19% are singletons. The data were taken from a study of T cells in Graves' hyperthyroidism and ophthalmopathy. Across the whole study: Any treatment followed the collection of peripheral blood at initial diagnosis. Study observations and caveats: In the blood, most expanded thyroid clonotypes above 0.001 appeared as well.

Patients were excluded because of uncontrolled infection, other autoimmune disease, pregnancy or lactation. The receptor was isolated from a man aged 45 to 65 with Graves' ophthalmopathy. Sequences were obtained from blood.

In nucleotides, the CDR3 is TGTGCCAGCAGCGATACAGGGGGAAATGGCTACACCTTC. Its protein product is CASSDTGGNGYTF. This chain links TRBV5-6 with TRBJ1-2; TRBD1 agrees at 8 bases. The CDR3 runs 13 residues. With 4 bases clipped from V and 6 bases from J, the junction kept 5 bases outside the gene matches. Germline lookup yields CDR1 SGHDT and CDR2 YYEEEE.